These 19 T cell receptor beta chains originate from one sample sequenced in a study of chemoradiotherapy in HPV16-positive cancers. Libraries were prepared by immunoSEQ multiplex PCR; TCRdb keeps only in-frame clonotypes and omits some of them. The sample lists over a thousand clones; over 75% were seen once. The sequences come from tumor tissue, collected from a patient who underwent chemoradiotherapy. These receptors originate from a human donor with HPV-associated anogenital cancer.

J is TRBJ1-1 and V is TRBV7-8; D is undetermined. The CDR3 consists of 16 residues. The germline V gene encodes CDR1 SGHVS and CDR2 FQNEAQ. Trimming removed 4 bases from V and 1 base from J, with 16 bases in between. CDR3 nucleotide sequence: TGTGCCAGCAGCTCTCAGACCGCTTTGACGAACACTGAAGCTTTCTTT. Translation gives CASSSQTALTNTEAFF.

The CDR3: CASSEGQGQGGIQYF. Here the CDR3 DNA reads TGTGCCAGCAGCGAGGGACAGGGGCAAGGCGGCATTCAGTACTTC. This chain joins TRBV4-2 and TRBJ2-4; TRBD1 matches at 10 bases. Germline V gene data show CDR1 as LGHNA and CDR2 as YNFKEQ. This CDR3 has 15 residues. V was pared by 5 bases and J by 9 bases, with 10 bases of the junction left unmatched.

The chain recombines TRBV7-2 with TRBJ2-7; D possibly uses TRBD1 or TRBD2 (5 bases each). CDR3 length: 14 amino acids. V lost 2 bases to trimming and J lost 2 bases, with 10 bases between them. Germline CDR1 is SGHTA and CDR2 is FQGNSA. CDR3 amino acids: CASSLMQGAYEQYV. For the CDR3, the DNA is TGTGCCAGCAGCTTAATGCAGGGAGCCTACGAGCAGTACGTC.

The J gene is TRBJ1-1, the V gene TRBV6-1, with D possibly TRBD1 on 6 matching bases. Looked up from germline, CDR1 is MNHNS and CDR2 is SASEGT. The V and J ends lost 5 bases and 8 bases respectively, with 18 bases between them. CDR3 size: 14 residues. CDR3 nucleotides: TGTGCCAGCAGTCCACCCCGACAGGTCGTGGAAGCTTTCTTT. It translates to CASSPPRQVVEAFF.

V is TRBV7-2 and J is TRBJ2-7, with D possibly matching TRBD2 (7 bases). There are 15 residues in the CDR3. V lost 1 base and J lost 4, with 14 bases in between. The germline gives CDR1 SGHTA, CDR2 FQGNSA. CDR3 sequence: CASSLDEGGPYEQYF. CDR3 DNA: TGTGCCAGCAGCTTAGACGAGGGGGGGCCTTACGAGCAGTACTTC.

This chain uses TRBV7-8 with TRBJ2-5, with D perhaps TRBD1 (5 bases). CDR1 and CDR2 from the germline V gene are SGHVS and FQNEAQ. CDR3 size: 16 residues. V was clipped by 1 base and J by 5 bases, with 17 bases between them. The CDR3 sequence is CASSLDRPGIRETQYF. CDR3 nucleotide sequence: TGTGCCAGCAGCTTAGATCGCCCAGGGATAAGGGAGACCCAGTACTTC. The full variable domain, with the rest looked up from reference TRBV7-8 and TRBJ2-5, is GAGVSQSPRYKVAKRGQDVALRCDPISGHVSLFWYQQALGQGPEFLTYFQNEAQLDKSGLPSDRFFAERPEGSVSTLKIQRTQQEDSAVYLCASSLDRPGIRETQYFGPGTRLLVL.

This sequence joins TRBV20-1 and TRBJ2-3; no firm D call. Trimming stripped 6 bases from V and 11 bases from J, with 12 bases between. The CDR3 covers 10 residues. Germline V gives CDR1 DFQATT, CDR2 SNEGSKA (reference sequence). The chain's CDR3 is CSAALREQYF. Here the CDR3 DNA reads TGCAGTGCCGCGCTGCGTGAGCAGTATTTT.

This clone was detected only a few times. This chain connects TRBV29-1 to TRBJ1-2; D call uncertain. CDR1 and CDR2 (germline): SQVTM, ANQGSEA. V lost 2 bases, J lost 8 bases, and 18 bases lay in between. CDR3 size: 14 residues. CDR3 loop: CSVEPDGDWRGYTF. DNA of the CDR3: TGCAGCGTTGAACCGGACGGGGATTGGCGAGGCTACACCTTC. The full variable domain, completed using reference TRBV29-1 and TRBJ1-2, is SAVISQKPSRDICQRGTSLTIQCQVDSQVTMMFWYRQQPGQSLTLIATANQGSEATYESGFVIDKFPISRPNLTFSTLTVSNMSPEDSSIYLCSVEPDGDWRGYTFGSGTRLTVV.

The sample holds a few counts of this clone. The gene calls are TRBV18 and TRBJ1-2, with D possibly TRBD1 on 5 matching bases. Germline values: CDR1 KGHSH, CDR2 LQKENI. The CDR3 runs to 14 residues. V was clipped by 3 bases and J by 3 bases, with 11 bases between them. CDR3: CASSPSDTDYGYTF. CDR3 coding DNA: TGTGCCAGCTCACCGTCGGACACCGACTATGGCTACACCTTC.

The V gene is TRBV5-1, the J gene TRBJ2-1, with D perhaps given as TRBD1 or TRBD2 (5 bases each). Deletions cut 1 base from V and 6 bases from J, with 29 bases between. The CDR3 is 20 amino acids. Germline loops: CDR1 SGHRS, CDR2 YFSETQ. DNA of the CDR3: TGCGCCAGCAGCTTGTATCCGATGACGGGACGAGGCCACCGGGGCAATGAGCAGTTCTTC. Amino acid sequence: CASSLYPMTGRGHRGNEQFF.

This chain connects TRBV10-3 to TRBJ2-7; 13 bases line up with TRBD2. CDR3 length equals 18 residues. J lost 5 bases, V lost 0 bases, and 10 bases had no gene match. CDR1 ENHRY and CDR2 SYGVKD come from the germline V gene. The CDR3: CAISESIGTSGAGNEQYV. In DNA, the CDR3 is TGTGCCATCAGTGAGTCGATAGGGACTAGCGGGGCCGGGAACGAGCAGTACGTC.

The chain couples TRBV7-9 to TRBJ1-6; D might be TRBD1 (5 bases). Trimming cost V 1 base and J 0 bases, with 10 bases left between them. The germline V gene has CDR1 SEHNR and CDR2 FQNEAQ (reference sequence). This CDR3 comprises 17 residues. CDR3 sequence (DNA): TGTGCCAGCAGCTTAGTGGAGGGGAGCTCCTATAATTCACCCCTCCACTTT. Translating gives CASSLVEGSSYNSPLHF.

CDR3 in DNA: TGTGCCAGCAGCTCTCAGGGGTACACTGAAGCTTTCTTT. It is translated as CASSSQGYTEAFF. This chain joins TRBV7-6 and TRBJ1-1; possible D gene TRBD1, 6 bases. From germline, CDR1 is SGHVS and CDR2 FNYEAQ. The CDR3 runs 13 residues. V was pared by 4 bases and J by 3 bases, with 9 bases between.

The rearrangement joins TRBV30 to TRBJ1-3; TRBD1 agrees at 12 bases. The CDR3 length is 15 residues. Germline CDR1 GTSNPN, CDR2 SVGIG (reference sequence). V lost 1 base to trimming and J lost 12 bases; unmatched junction nucleotides: 10. CDR3 sequence: CAWSASGTGGLVIYF. The CDR3 DNA reads TGTGCCTGGAGTGCGTCCGGGACAGGGGGCCTGGTCATATATTTT.

The chain has TRBV9 and TRBJ1-5; perhaps TRBD1 as D (5 bases). Germline lookup yields CDR1 SGDLS and CDR2 YYNGEE. Trimming removed 0 bases from V and 7 bases from J, with 11 bases in between. This CDR3 has 14 amino acids. CDR3 DNA: TGTGCCAGCAGCGTAGGGGACGGAAAACAGCCCCAGCATTTT. It encodes CASSVGDGKQPQHF.

The rearrangement links TRBV6-6 to TRBJ2-2; D not certain. Germline V gene data show CDR1 as MNHNY and CDR2 as SVGAGI (reference sequence). Between the trimmed V and J ends, which lost 4 bases and 0 bases, there was a span of 3 bases. There are 13 residues in the CDR3. The DNA of the CDR3 is TGTGCCAGCAGTTCCTCGAACACCGGGGAGCTGTTTTTT. This codes for CASSSSNTGELFF.

This clone was detected only a few times. The rearrangement uses TRBV13 and TRBJ2-7; maybe TRBD2 (7 bases). Germline V lookup: CDR1 PRHDT, CDR2 FYEKMQ (reference sequence). Trimming took off 3 bases at V and 7 bases at J, with 16 bases between the two ends. This CDR3 spans 14 amino acids. CDR3 sequence (DNA): TGTGCCAGCAGCTTGGGGGGGCCGGGGAAGGAGCAGTACTTC. It codes for CASSLGGPGKEQYF.

The rearrangement uses TRBV6-6 and TRBJ1-4, with D uncertain. Per the germline V gene, CDR1 is MNHNY and CDR2 is SVGAGI (reference sequence). This CDR3 region has 16 residues. The V end lost 4 bases, the J end lost 0 bases, and 12 bases lay between the germline ends. The CDR3 DNA reads as TGTGCCAGCAGTTCCCCATCTCTGGCAACTAATGAAAAACTGTTTTTT. Protein product: CASSSPSLATNEKLFF.

The chain links TRBV5-6 to TRBJ2-6, with D possibly being TRBD1 or TRBD2 (5 bases each). The CDR3 runs to 16 residues. The germline V and J ends were trimmed by 4 bases and 0 bases, with 11 bases remaining between them. Germline CDR1 SGHDT, CDR2 YYEEEE. The CDR3 spells CASSTGPNSGANVLTF. The CDR3 bases are TGTGCCAGCAGCACGGGACCGAACTCTGGGGCCAACGTCCTGACTTTC.